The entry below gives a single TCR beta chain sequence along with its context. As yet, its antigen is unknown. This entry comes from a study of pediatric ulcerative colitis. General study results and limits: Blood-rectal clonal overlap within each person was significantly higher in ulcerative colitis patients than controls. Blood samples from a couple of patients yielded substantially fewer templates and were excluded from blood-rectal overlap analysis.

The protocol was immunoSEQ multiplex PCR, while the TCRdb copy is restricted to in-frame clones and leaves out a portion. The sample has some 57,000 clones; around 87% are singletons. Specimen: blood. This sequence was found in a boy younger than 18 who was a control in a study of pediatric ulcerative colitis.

CDR3 region: CAWVGGTGKFF. The CDR3 coding sequence is TGTGCCTGGGTGGGTGGGACAGGGAAGTTCTTC. The chain links TRBV30 to TRBJ2-1; 9 positions agree with TRBD1. There are 11 residues in the CDR3. Germline V gene data show CDR1 as GTSNPN and CDR2 as SVGIG (reference sequence). J gave up 14 bases and V 5 bases, and 7 bases lay outside the gene matches.